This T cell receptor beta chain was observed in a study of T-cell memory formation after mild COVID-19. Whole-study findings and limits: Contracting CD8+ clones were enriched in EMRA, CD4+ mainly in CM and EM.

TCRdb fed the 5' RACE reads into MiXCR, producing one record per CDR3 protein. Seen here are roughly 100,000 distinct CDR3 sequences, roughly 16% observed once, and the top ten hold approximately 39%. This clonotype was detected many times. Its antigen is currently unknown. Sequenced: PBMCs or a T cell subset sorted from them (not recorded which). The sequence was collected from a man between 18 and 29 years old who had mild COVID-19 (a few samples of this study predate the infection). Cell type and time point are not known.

As DNA, the CDR3 is TGCGCCAGCAGCGGTACAGGACTTGAAGCTTTCTTT. Amino acid sequence: CASSGTGLEAFF. The chain uses TRBV5-1 and TRBJ1-1, with D possibly matching TRBD1 (5 bases). Germline V lookup: CDR1 SGHRS, CDR2 YFSETQ. The V gene lost 4 bases and the J gene lost 7 bases, with 11 bases spanning the gap. The CDR3 has 12 residues.